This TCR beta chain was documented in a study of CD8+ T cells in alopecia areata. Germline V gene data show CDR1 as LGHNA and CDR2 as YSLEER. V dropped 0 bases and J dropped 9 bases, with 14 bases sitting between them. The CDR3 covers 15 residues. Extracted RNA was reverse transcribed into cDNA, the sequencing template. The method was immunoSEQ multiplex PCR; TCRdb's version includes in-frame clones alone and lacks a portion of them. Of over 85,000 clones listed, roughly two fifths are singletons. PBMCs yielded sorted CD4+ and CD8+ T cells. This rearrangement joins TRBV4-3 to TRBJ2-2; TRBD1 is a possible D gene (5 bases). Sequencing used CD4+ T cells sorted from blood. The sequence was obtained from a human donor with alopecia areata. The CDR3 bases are TGCGCCAGCAGCCAAGACGGGCAGGGCGTTAGGGAGCTGTTTTTT. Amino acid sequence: CASSQDGQGVRELFF.